This TCR beta chain was found in a study of early T cells in non-severe SARS-CoV-2 infection. Whole-study context: Bulk RNA taken from unsorted whole blood was sequenced, leaving chains unpaired.

As part of library construction, unique molecular identifiers were attached to individual cDNA molecules. TCRdb reprocessed the 5' RACE reads via MiXCR and lists one record per CDR3 protein. The profile shows about 72,000 distinct CDR3 sequences, around a tenth of them singletons. This receptor was identified in an adult who was a healthcare worker with PCR-confirmed SARS-CoV-2 infection or an uninfected control (not recorded which). The sample in question was whole blood, obtained at baseline.

CDR3 DNA: TGTGCCAGCAGCCCGTCCAGCGGGGGGAACAATGAGCAGTTCTTC. Protein product: CASSPSSGGNNEQFF. This chain joins TRBV12-3 or TRBV12-4 and TRBJ2-1; TRBD2 matches 9 bases. V lost 6 bases to trimming and J lost 5 bases; unmatched junction nucleotides: 8. This CDR3 has 15 amino acids.